Described below is a single T cell receptor beta chain sequence and its context. Its antigen is unknown. The data were obtained in a study of blood T cells in healthy people across ages. The study, taken as a whole, reports: Leaving the PBMCs unsorted stopped any conclusive comparison of naive versus antigen-experienced cells.

CDR1 is MNHNY and CDR2 is SVGAGI in the germline V gene (reference sequence). This CDR3 has 15 residues. Trimming left V 5 bases short and J 3 bases short, with 16 bases between. The use of a sample-barcoded 5' primer and a J-beta primer mix characterized a second PCR of roughly 7 to 11 cycles. MiXCR, applied by TCRdb to the 5' RACE reads, yields one record per CDR3 protein. The profile covers 1.5 million to 2 million distinct CDR3 sequences, with roughly two fifths appearing a single time and 23% taken by the ten largest. At least 7 million PBMCs were isolated per sample. The sequenced sample consisted of blood. The gene calls are TRBV6-6 and TRBJ1-2; TRBD1 is a possible D gene (6 bases). The source is a human donor in good health. Here the CDR3 DNA reads TGTGCCAGCAGTCTCCGCCGGGGGGGCGACTATGGCTACACCTTC. Residues: CASSLRRGGDYGYTF.